The present entry profiles one T cell receptor (beta chain) with its context. Per the authors' pipeline: Cell counts per sample came from amplifying reference gene primers. The assay was immunoSEQ multiplex PCR, and TCRdb's table has in-frame clones only and misses some. The DNA gave D and trimming, while V, J and clone size come from that table. The sample lists 150,000 to 200,000 clones, 70% to 90% occurring once. The length of the CDR3 is 13 residues. The germline V gene has CDR1 SGHNT and CDR2 YYREEE (reference sequence). Trimming removed 4 bases at V and 9 bases at J, with 17 bases between. The sample belongs to a study of blood T cell repertoires in COVID-19. The overall study: Donors in the United States, Italy and Spain gave samples during acute or convalescent COVID-19. PBMCs, B-cell-depleted T cells, or T cells were the source of the cDNA or gDNA that made up the material.

Specimen: peripheral blood. The rearrangement uses TRBV5-4 and TRBJ2-7; D is perhaps TRBD1 (6 bases). The TCR was taken from a human donor in a cohort sampled during active COVID-19. This CDR3 is CASSRDKQGRQYF. CDR3 nucleotide sequence: TGTGCCAGCAGCCGGGACAAACAGGGAAGGCAGTACTTC.